The entry below describes one T cell receptor (beta chain). This CDR3 has 15 residues. V was clipped by 4 bases and J by 5 bases; unmatched bases: 8. From germline, CDR1 is MNHEY and CDR2 SMNVEV (reference sequence). The entry originates in a study of blood T cell repertoires in COVID-19. Study background: Material from acute and convalescent COVID-19 was sourced from the United States, Italy and Spain. Sample material is recorded as cDNA or gDNA derived from T cells, B-cell-depleted T cells, or PBMCs.

In the source study's methods: The assay estimated nucleated cells by amplifying reference gene primers. Here immunoSEQ multiplex PCR was the method, and the copy in TCRdb shows in-frame clones only, minus some. V, J and clone size are those of that table, while D and trimming were read from the DNA. The sample lists over 150,000 clones; almost 80% were seen once. Sequencing was done on a sample of peripheral blood. The sequence came from a woman aged 70 to 79 with acute or convalescent COVID-19. This chain joins TRBV27 and TRBJ2-1, with 7 nucleotides matching TRBD2. CDR3 sequence (DNA): TGTGCCAGCAGTTATTATGCGGGAGTGAACAATGAGCAGTTCTTC. Its translation: CASSYYAGVNNEQFF.